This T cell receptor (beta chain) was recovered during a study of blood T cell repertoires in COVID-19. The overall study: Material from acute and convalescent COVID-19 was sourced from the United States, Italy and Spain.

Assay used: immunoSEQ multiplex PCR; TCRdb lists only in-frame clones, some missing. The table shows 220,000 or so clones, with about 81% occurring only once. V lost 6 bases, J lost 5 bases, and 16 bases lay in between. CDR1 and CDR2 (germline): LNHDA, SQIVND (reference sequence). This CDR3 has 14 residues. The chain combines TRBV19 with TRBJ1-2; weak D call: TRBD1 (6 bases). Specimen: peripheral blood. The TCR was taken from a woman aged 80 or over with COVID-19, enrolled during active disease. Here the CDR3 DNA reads TGTGCCAGTAGCATACGACAGGTCGGGTATGGCTACACCTTC. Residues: CASSIRQVGYGYTF.